The clone carrying this T cell receptor beta chain occurred once. What it binds is unknown. These data originate in a study of PD-1 blockade in classical Hodgkin lymphoma. Study-level findings and limits: Newly diagnosed patients had diversity similar to the baseline diversity of complete responders. By C4D1, diversity of CD4+ TCRs had risen significantly, whereas that of CD8+ TCRs had not. Sources of repertoire differences remain undefined, possibly disease activity or prior therapy.

Relapse was seen in all patients after autologous stem cell transplantation, and brentuximab vedotin exposure was variable. Patients showed best responses of complete response, partial response or progressive disease. Germline V gene lookup returns CDR1 SGHAT and CDR2 FQNNGV. The V end lost 0 bases, the J end lost 2 bases, and 19 bases lay between the germline ends. The CDR3 loop spans 19 amino acids. Libraries were prepared by immunoSEQ multiplex PCR; TCRdb keeps only in-frame clonotypes and omits some of them. The table has around 40,000 clones, just under 80% seen once. This specimen consisted of peripheral blood mononuclear cells (PBMCs), obtained at baseline. This TCR came from a human donor with classical Hodgkin lymphoma. The chain has TRBV11-2 and TRBJ1-4; D is perhaps TRBD1 (6 bases). In DNA form, the CDR3 reads TGTGCCAGCAGCTTAGATCTTATGGCGGCGGGGGCGACTAATGAAAAACTGTTTTTT. It encodes CASSLDLMAAGATNEKLFF.